A single sample is the source of the 30 T cell receptor beta chains below, sequenced in a study of cytomegalovirus exposure and HLA in healthy donors. Amplification used 60 Vbeta primers and 13 Jbeta primers. Libraries were prepared by immunoSEQ multiplex PCR; TCRdb keeps only in-frame clonotypes and omits some of them. Of approximately 130,000 clones listed, 76% are singletons. The specimen sequenced was PBMCs. Every receptor here comes from a female donor in good health and CMV-seropositive.

The V gene is TRBV12-5, the J gene TRBJ2-3; 10 bases match TRBD2. There are 14 residues in the CDR3. The V gene's germline CDR1 is LGHNT and CDR2 FRNRAP. V gave up 1 base and J gave up 5 bases; unmatched junction bases: 0. In DNA form, the CDR3 reads TGTGCTAGTGGTTTGGCTAGCGGGAGAGATACGCAGTATTTT. Translating gives CASGLASGRDTQYF.

The chain combines TRBV4-1 with TRBJ2-1, with 8 bases that match TRBD2. CDR1 and CDR2 from the germline V gene are MGHRA and YSYEKL. Trimming cost V 3 bases and J 3 bases; bases outside gene matches: 7. The CDR3 extends over 16 amino acids. The CDR3 DNA follows: TGCGCCAGCAGCCAGATCAGACTAGCGATCTACAATGAGCAGTTCTTC. As protein: CASSQIRLAIYNEQFF.

The gene calls are TRBV11-3 and TRBJ2-4; perhaps TRBD1 as D (6 bases). CDR1 is SGHNT, CDR2 YENEEA, per germline. The CDR3 is 13 residues long. The V end was cut by 7 bases, the J end by 6 bases, with 13 bases between. In nucleotides, the CDR3 is TGTGCCAGCACTCCAGGGGTTGGAAACATTCAGTACTTC. Residues: CASTPGVGNIQYF.

This clone has only a few counts. This rearrangement joins TRBV4-1 to TRBJ2-7; 14 nucleotides line up with TRBD2. CDR1 and CDR2 from the germline V gene are MGHRA and YSYEKL. The CDR3 runs 19 residues. V lost 0 bases, J lost 1 base, and 8 bases stayed unmatched. DNA of the CDR3: TGCGCCAGCAGCCAAGAGGGACTAGCGGGAGTCATAGTTTCCTACGAGCAGTACTTC. Protein product: CASSQEGLAGVIVSYEQYF.

On this clone itself: Different DNA sequences within this sample yield the same CDR3. The chain carries TRBV5-1 and TRBJ2-7; 10 positions agree with TRBD1. V lost 0 bases, J lost 4 bases, and 1 base stayed unmatched. CDR3 length: 14 amino acids. The V gene's germline CDR1 is SGHRS and CDR2 YFSETQ. CDR3 DNA sequence: TGCGCCAGCAGCTTGGGACAGGGGGCTTACGAGCAGTACTTC. Amino acid sequence: CASSLGQGAYEQYF.

The chain joins TRBV28 to TRBJ1-5, with D possibly being TRBD1 (5 bases). Germline V gives CDR1 MDHEN, CDR2 SYDVKM. V was shortened by 3 bases and J by 5 bases, with 11 bases between the two germline ends. CDR3 length equals 14 residues. Here the CDR3 reads CASSLAGSDQPQHF. DNA for the CDR3: TGTGCCAGCAGTTTGGCAGGGTCCGATCAGCCCCAGCATTTT.

The chain joins TRBV18 to TRBJ2-7, with a tentative D call TRBD1 (6 bases). The CDR3 is 15 amino acids. Trimming cost V 1 base and J 0 bases, with 10 bases left between them. Germline assignment: CDR1 KGHSH and CDR2 LQKENI. The CDR3 spells CASSPLAGDSYEQYF. The DNA of the CDR3 is TGTGCCAGCTCACCACTGGCAGGGGACTCCTACGAGCAGTACTTC.

The chain recombines TRBV7-6 with TRBJ2-1, with 7 bases fitting TRBD2. Germline V CDR1 and CDR2: SGHVS, FNYEAQ. CDR3 length equals 15 residues. With 7 bases clipped from V and 0 bases from J, the junction kept 6 bases outside the gene matches. CDR3 in amino acids: CASTRGGSSYNEQFF. CDR3 coding DNA: TGTGCCAGCACCCGGGGCGGGAGCTCCTACAATGAGCAGTTCTTC.

V usage is TRBV10-3 and J usage is TRBJ2-7; 8 nucleotides agree with TRBD1. Germline V gene lookup returns CDR1 ENHRY and CDR2 SYGVKD. With 2 bases clipped from V and 5 bases from J, the junction kept 8 bases outside the gene matches. This CDR3 comprises 15 residues. The CDR3 bases are TGTGCCATCAGTGAGGTGGACAGGGTCTTCGACGAGCAGTACTTC. Translation gives CAISEVDRVFDEQYF.

The rearrangement joins TRBV7-3 to TRBJ2-3; 9 bases are shared with TRBD2. Per the germline V gene, CDR1 is SGHTA and CDR2 is FQGTGA. The ends lost 2 bases at V and 5 bases at J; junction bases unmatched: 8. This CDR3 comprises 16 residues. DNA of the CDR3: TGTGCCAGCAGCTTATCCAGCGGGGGGTCCGAAGATACGCAGTATTTT. It translates to CASSLSSGGSEDTQYF.

CDR3 loop: CASSEVDTDVYGYTF. The CDR3 nucleotides read TGTGCCAGCAGTGAGGTTGACACCGATGTCTATGGCTACACCTTC. The chain links TRBV6-1 to TRBJ1-2; D uncertain. This CDR3 has 15 amino acids. Trimming removed 3 bases at V and 4 bases at J, with 15 bases between. Per the germline V gene, CDR1 is MNHNS and CDR2 is SASEGT.

This chain joins TRBV18 and TRBJ1-1, with D perhaps TRBD1 (5 bases). In germline, CDR1 is KGHSH, CDR2 LQKENI. The CDR3 extends over 16 amino acids. V dropped 3 bases and J dropped 2 bases, with 16 bases sitting between them. The CDR3 nucleotides are TGTGCCAGCTCACCTCGACAGTTCGCGCCAAACACTGAAGCTTTCTTT. Amino acid sequence: CASSPRQFAPNTEAFF.

The chain recombines TRBV28 with TRBJ1-3; the D gene is possibly TRBD1 (5 bases). V lost 4 bases, J lost 0 bases, and 10 bases lay in between. This CDR3 contains 15 residues. Germline assignment: CDR1 MDHEN and CDR2 SYDVKM. The CDR3 nucleotides are TGTGCCAGCAGTTGGGGGGGTAGCTCTGGAAACACCATATATTTT. Translation: CASSWGGSSGNTIYF.

This chain connects TRBV6-4 to TRBJ2-2; D is uncertain. The CDR3 covers 14 residues. The V gene lost 6 bases and the J gene lost 3 bases, with 11 bases spanning the gap. Germline CDR1 reads MRHNA; CDR2 reads SNTAGT. For the CDR3, the DNA is TGTGCCAGCAGACCCAATCGGGACACCGGGGAGCTGTTTTTT. Protein: CASRPNRDTGELFF.

The chain links TRBV7-3 to TRBJ1-1, with D perhaps matching TRBD1 (6 bases). CDR3 length equals 12 residues. V was pared by 9 bases and J by 7 bases, with 15 bases between. Looked up from germline, CDR1 is SGHTA and CDR2 is FQGTGA. CDR3 region: CASKQGSGEAFF. DNA of the CDR3: TGTGCCAGTAAACAGGGCAGTGGTGAAGCTTTCTTT.

The rearrangement links TRBV19 to TRBJ2-3; 7 nucleotides match TRBD1. The CDR3 loop spans 15 amino acids. In germline, CDR1 is LNHDA, CDR2 SQIVND (reference sequence). With V trimmed by 5 bases and J by 3 bases, 8 bases remained unmatched. The CDR3 loop is CASSVDRDSTDTQYF. The CDR3, as DNA: TGTGCCAGTAGTGTCGACAGGGATAGTACAGATACGCAGTATTTT.

The chain couples TRBV6-5 to TRBJ1-5; 10 positions match TRBD1. CDR3 length: 15 amino acids. V was clipped by 5 bases and J by 3 bases; unmatched bases: 4. Germline V gene lookup returns CDR1 MNHEY and CDR2 SVGAGI. The CDR3 reads CASSPGTGVNQPQHF. In DNA, the CDR3 is TGTGCCAGCAGTCCCGGGACAGGGGTCAATCAGCCCCAGCATTTT.

The V call is TRBV6-1, the J call TRBJ1-2; D is possibly TRBD1 (6 bases). Trimming removed 7 bases from V and 4 bases from J, with 13 bases in between. Germline CDR1 MNHNS, CDR2 SASEGT. The CDR3 is made up of 13 amino acids. CDR3 sequence (DNA): TGTGCCAGCAAACGGACAGTCCTCTATGGCTACACCTTC. Amino acids: CASKRTVLYGYTF.

This chain connects TRBV2 to TRBJ2-7; D gene unclear. Germline CDR1 reads SNHLY; CDR2 reads FYNNEI. The CDR3 totals 11 residues. V was pared by 4 bases and J by 2 bases, with 3 bases between. The CDR3 DNA reads TGTGCCAGCAGTGGAGCCTACGAGCAGTACTTC. Residues: CASSGAYEQYF.

J is TRBJ2-1 and V is TRBV13; 7 positions match TRBD2. Germline assignment: CDR1 PRHDT and CDR2 FYEKMQ (reference sequence). V lost 5 bases and J lost 10; bases outside the gene matches: 8. The CDR3 has 13 amino acids. The CDR3 sequence is CASSPRTSGEQFF. CDR3 DNA sequence: TGTGCCAGCAGCCCCCGGACTAGTGGCGAGCAGTTCTTC.

The chain carries TRBV27 and TRBJ2-5, with TRBD1 as a possible D gene (5 bases). The V end lost 1 base, the J end lost 5 bases, and 8 bases lay between the germline ends. This CDR3 has 13 amino acids. Germline values: CDR1 MNHEY, CDR2 SMNVEV (reference sequence). CDR3 loop: CASSLWPGETQYF. In nucleotides, the CDR3 is TGTGCCAGCAGTTTATGGCCAGGGGAGACCCAGTACTTC.

This clone was detected only a few times. V usage is TRBV2 and J usage is TRBJ2-7; 7 bases are shared with TRBD1. Germline V gene data show CDR1 as SNHLY and CDR2 as FYNNEI. The junction had 8 bases not matched to a gene; V was cut back by 6 bases and J by 3 bases. This CDR3 region has 14 residues. CDR3 bases: TGTGCCAGCAGGCTGACAGGGTTGGGCTACGAGCAGTACTTC. Translation gives CASRLTGLGYEQYF.

V and J are TRBV5-1 and TRBJ2-3; 9 bases match TRBD2. The CDR3 runs 17 residues. V was pared by 0 bases and J by 3 bases, with 8 bases of the junction left unmatched. CDR1 SGHRS and CDR2 YFSETQ come from the germline V gene. The CDR3 DNA reads as TGCGCCAGCAGCTTGGGACCCACTAGCGGGTTGACAGATACGCAGTATTTT. It encodes CASSLGPTSGLTDTQYF.

This clone was detected only a few times. This rearrangement joins TRBV7-9 to TRBJ1-1, with no clear D. The V end lost 6 bases, the J end lost 0 bases, and 17 bases lay between the germline ends. This CDR3 comprises 16 residues. Germline CDR1 is SEHNR and CDR2 is FQNEAQ (reference sequence). Here the CDR3 DNA reads TGTGCCAGCAGGCCGGCGAGGGTGGAGTTGAACACTGAAGCTTTCTTT. Translating it yields CASRPARVELNTEAFF.

V and J are TRBV19 and TRBJ2-1, with 11 positions matching TRBD2. Germline V gene data show CDR1 as LNHDA and CDR2 as SQIVND (reference sequence). The V gene end was trimmed by 8 bases and the J gene end by 4 bases; junction bases not matched to a gene: 4. This CDR3 has 14 amino acids. Here the CDR3 reads CASRPSGRYNEQFF. The CDR3 DNA sequence: TGTGCCAGTCGACCTAGCGGGAGGTACAATGAGCAGTTCTTC.

The V call is TRBV7-3, the J call TRBJ1-1; D perhaps matches TRBD1 (6 bases). CDR1 is SGHTA and CDR2 is FQGTGA in the germline V gene. V was trimmed by 5 bases and J by 3 bases, leaving 13 bases between them. CDR3 length: 14 residues. CDR3 sequence (DNA): TGTGCCAGCAGCGAAACAGGGATGCACACTGAAGCTTTCTTT. Residues: CASSETGMHTEAFF.

The chain carries TRBV10-2 and TRBJ2-1, with 7 bases fitting TRBD2. V trimming: 2 bases; J trimming: 6 bases; junction bases outside the gene matches: 10. Germline V gives CDR1 WSHSY, CDR2 SAAADI. The CDR3 runs 16 residues. The CDR3 bases are TGCGCCAGCAGTGAGACCGCGGGAGTCGGTTCCAATGAGCAGTTCTTC. It yields the protein CASSETAGVGSNEQFF.

The chain joins TRBV19 to TRBJ2-1; TRBD2 aligns across 8 bases. The CDR3 sequence is 14 residues long. Germline-derived CDR1 and CDR2 are LNHDA and SQIVND (reference sequence). The J segment lost 9 bases and the V segment lost 4 bases, leaving 8 bases of the junction unmatched. The CDR3 is CASSTPSGLGEQFF. DNA of the CDR3: TGTGCCAGTAGTACACCTAGCGGGCTCGGTGAGCAGTTCTTC.

The J gene is TRBJ2-3, the V gene TRBV28, with D possibly TRBD2 on 6 matching bases. Germline V CDR1 and CDR2: MDHEN, SYDVKM. V was clipped by 6 bases and J by 5 bases, with 18 bases between them. The CDR3 contains 15 residues. CDR3 sequence reads: CASSMAGPRGDTQYF. The CDR3 nucleotides read TGTGCCAGCAGCATGGCGGGGCCACGTGGAGATACGCAGTATTTT.

The chain recombines TRBV6-1 with TRBJ2-5; 9 bases agree with TRBD1. Germline assignment: CDR1 MNHNS and CDR2 SASEGT. Trimming took 0 bases from V and 6 from J; bases not matched to a gene: 8. The CDR3 sequence is 16 residues long. The CDR3: CASSEAMGQGLQTQYF. CDR3 coding DNA: TGTGCCAGCAGTGAAGCGATGGGACAGGGCTTACAGACCCAGTACTTC.